This T cell receptor beta chain was profiled in a study of T cell repertoires in cytomegalovirus infection. Across the study: A matching HLA type, together with CMV infection, was signaled by public TCR beta signatures.

With 0 bases removed from V and 5 bases from J, the gap between germline ends came to 10 bases. This CDR3 region has 13 residues. Germline CDR1 and CDR2: SQVTM and ANQGSEA. TCRdb reanalysed the reads using MiXCR and keeps one entry per CDR3 protein. The sample carries roughly 34,000 distinct CDR3 sequences, roughly 54% recorded once. This clonotype was observed at least ten times. Its specificity is not known. Study results and limitations: What dominated the ex vivo response were HLA-C-restricted CMV-specific TCR beta clonotypes. Summed frequency of shared TCR beta families picked out CMV carriers who also had the relevant HLA.

The rearrangement links TRBV29-1 to TRBJ1-1, with D possibly being TRBD1 (6 bases). This specimen was CD8+ T cells from cultured PBMCs, taken from culture after CMV antigen stimulation. This TCR came from a human donor in good health (CMV status not recorded). Some clones in this sample may be carry-over from other donors' samples. CDR3 loop: CSVEEGALTEAFF. The DNA of the CDR3 is TGCAGCGTTGAAGAGGGGGCTTTAACTGAAGCTTTCTTT. The full variable domain, its missing parts supplied by reference TRBV29-1 and TRBJ1-1, is SAVISQKPSRDICQRGTSLTIQCQVDSQVTMMFWYRQQPGQSLTLIATANQGSEATYESGFVIDKFPISRPNLTFSTLTVSNMSPEDSSIYLCSVEEGALTEAFFGQGTRLTVV.